These 19 T cell receptor beta chains were sequenced from one sample in a study of shared clonotypes between healthy human individuals. Here immunoSEQ multiplex PCR was the method, and the copy in TCRdb shows in-frame clones only, minus some. Of approximately 940,000 clones in the sample, around 80% were seen once. Specimen: memory CD4+ T cells sorted from blood. Described subset: CD45RA-negative fraction. The receptors were sampled from a man younger than 35 in good health.

This chain links TRBV7-9 with TRBJ1-4; weak D call: TRBD1 (6 bases). Between the trimmed V and J ends, which lost 0 bases and 7 bases, there was a span of 12 bases. Germline CDR1 is SEHNR and CDR2 is FQNEAQ (reference sequence). CDR3 size: 15 residues. CDR3 protein: CASSLATGHLEKLFF. DNA for the CDR3: TGTGCCAGCAGCTTAGCGACAGGACACCTTGAAAAACTGTTTTTT. Combining the CDR3 with reference TRBV7-9 and TRBJ1-4 gives the whole variable domain DTGVSQNPRHKITKRGQNVTFRCDPISEHNRLYWYRQTLGQGPEFLTYFQNEAQLEKSRLLSDRFSAERPKGSFSTLEIQRTEQGDSAMYLCASSLATGHLEKLFFGSGTQLSVL.

This chain links TRBV4-1 with TRBJ2-5; D unclear. Trimming removed 0 bases from V and 5 bases from J, with 16 bases in between. CDR3 length: 16 amino acids. Germline-derived CDR1 and CDR2 are MGHRA and YSYEKL. The CDR3 coding sequence is TGCGCCAGCAGCCAAGATACATTAAGGCAGCTCGAGACCCAGTACTTC. As protein: CASSQDTLRQLETQYF.

The chain employs TRBV7-6 and TRBJ1-3; TRBD1 might be the D (5 bases). Trimming left V 5 bases short and J 2 bases short, with 16 bases between. The germline V gene has CDR1 SGHVS and CDR2 FNYEAQ. This CDR3 contains 16 residues. CDR3 loop: CASSPAHGATGNTIYF. The CDR3 DNA reads as TGTGCCAGCAGCCCCGCCCATGGGGCAACTGGAAACACCATATATTTT.

This clone came up once. This chain connects TRBV5-4 to TRBJ2-2; 7 nucleotides match TRBD1. V was clipped by 2 bases and J by 7 bases; unmatched bases: 5. The CDR3 has 14 residues. Germline lookup yields CDR1 SGHNT and CDR2 YYREEE (reference sequence). The CDR3 DNA reads as TGTGCCAGCAGCTTTACAGGGGTGGGCGGGGAGCTGTTTTTT. Translating gives CASSFTGVGGELFF.

The J gene is TRBJ1-2, the V gene TRBV9, with D uncertain. V shed 1 base and J shed 3 bases, with 19 bases lying between them. CDR3 length: 17 amino acids. Germline CDR1 SGDLS, CDR2 YYNGEE. The CDR3 nucleotides read TGTGCCAGCAGCGTATTACGACGGGTCTGCCTCTACTATGGCTACACCTTC. It yields the protein CASSVLRRVCLYYGYTF. The variable domain in full, completed from reference TRBV9 and TRBJ1-2, reads DSGVTQTPKHLITATGQRVTLRCSPRSGDLSVYWYQQSLDQGLQFLIQYYNGEERAKGNILERFSAQQFPDLHSELNLSSLELGDSALYFCASSVLRRVCLYYGYTFGSGTRLTVV.

The chain recombines TRBV11-2 with TRBJ1-1; D gene unclear. Between the trimmed V and J ends, which lost 3 bases and 4 bases, there was a span of 9 bases. Germline V gives CDR1 SGHAT, CDR2 FQNNGV. The CDR3 has 13 residues. The CDR3 region has the DNA TGTGCCAGCAGCTTCCAGCAACCCACTGAAGCTTTCTTT. As protein: CASSFQQPTEAFF.

This clone was detected only once. The chain recombines TRBV10-3 with TRBJ2-3; 11 bases agree with TRBD2. The V gene end was trimmed by 5 bases and the J gene end by 6 bases; junction bases not matched to a gene: 10. The CDR3 is 16 amino acids. Germline CDR1 and CDR2: ENHRY and SYGVKD. The CDR3 reads CAISRVAGGRGDTQYF. In DNA form, the CDR3 reads TGTGCCATCAGTCGGGTAGCGGGAGGGCGTGGGGATACGCAGTATTTT.

This chain links TRBV7-2 with TRBJ2-7; unclear D gene. Trimming removed 0 bases at V and 2 bases at J, with 23 bases between. Germline V CDR1 and CDR2: SGHTA, FQGNSA. The CDR3 has 19 residues. The CDR3 region is CASSLAAKVGDPSAYEQYF. The CDR3, as DNA: TGTGCCAGCAGCTTAGCGGCTAAAGTAGGCGACCCGAGCGCCTACGAGCAGTACTTC.

This clone was seen a single time. A far larger clone is only one base removed, so a read error is likely. This chain joins TRBV6-6 and TRBJ2-1; the D gene is possibly TRBD2 (6 bases). The CDR3 spans 14 residues. The V and J ends lost 7 bases and 5 bases respectively, with 15 bases between them. Germline CDR1 reads MNHNY; CDR2 reads SVGAGI (reference sequence). CDR3 sequence reads: CASTNGGCNNEQFF. DNA for the CDR3: TGTGCCAGCACCAACGGAGGGTGCAACAATGAGCAGTTCTTC.

The genes are TRBV30 and TRBJ2-7; D unclear. Between the trimmed V and J ends, which lost 2 bases and 3 bases, there was a span of 8 bases. Per the germline V gene, CDR1 is GTSNPN and CDR2 is SVGIG (reference sequence). This CDR3 spans 12 amino acids. CDR3 protein: CAWSTTSYEQYF. The CDR3 DNA reads TGTGCCTGGAGTACAACAAGCTACGAGCAGTACTTC.

This chain joins TRBV28 and TRBJ1-1, with D hard to call. Trimming took off 5 bases at V and 7 bases at J, with 26 bases between the two ends. Germline CDR1 MDHEN, CDR2 SYDVKM. The CDR3 runs 17 residues. As DNA, the CDR3 is TGTGCCAGCAGTCCGACGGGATTCCAATCCCAAATTGGTGAAGCTTTCTTT. Amino acids: CASSPTGFQSQIGEAFF.

This chain uses TRBV19 with TRBJ1-5; 8 nucleotides line up with TRBD1. CDR1 is LNHDA, CDR2 SQIVND, per germline (reference sequence). The CDR3 is 15 amino acids. With V trimmed by 7 bases and J by 6 bases, 11 bases remained unmatched. CDR3 sequence (DNA): TGTGCCAGTAAGGATTCAGGGGGCTTTGTTCAGCCCCAGCATTTT. The encoded protein is CASKDSGGFVQPQHF.

The gene calls are TRBV7-9 and TRBJ2-7; TRBD2 matches 10 bases. CDR3 length: 15 residues. V shed 3 bases, J shed 6 bases, and the junction held 8 bases outside the gene matches. The V gene's germline CDR1 is SEHNR and CDR2 FQNEAQ (reference sequence). CDR3 sequence: CASSLAASGSREQYF. As DNA, the CDR3 is TGTGCCAGCAGCTTGGCGGCTAGCGGGAGTCGCGAGCAGTACTTC.

This clone occurred a few times. The chain links TRBV7-2 to TRBJ2-7, with 16 bases matching TRBD2. Trimming took 3 bases from V and 5 from J; bases not matched to a gene: 7. This CDR3 is built from 17 residues. CDR1 and CDR2 from the germline V gene are SGHTA and FQGNSA. The CDR3 DNA follows: TGTGCCAGCAGCTTGATGGGACTAGCGGGAGGGCCTAACGAGCAGTACTTC. Encoded protein: CASSLMGLAGGPNEQYF.

This clone was detected only a few times. The V and J genes are TRBV30 and TRBJ1-6, with D uncertain. The CDR3 has 13 amino acids. Germline CDR1 is GTSNPN and CDR2 is SVGIG (reference sequence). The V end lost 7 bases, the J end lost 8 bases, and 15 bases lay between the germline ends. The CDR3 nucleotides are TGTGCCTCCAAGGCCCAGGCCGATTCACCCCTCCACTTT. Protein: CASKAQADSPLHF.

J is TRBJ2-7 and V is TRBV27; D might be TRBD1 (7 bases). Germline V gives CDR1 MNHEY, CDR2 SMNVEV (reference sequence). Trimming stripped 10 bases from V and 4 bases from J, with 17 bases between. The CDR3 runs 13 residues. The CDR3: CATKGRGRYEQYF. In DNA form, the CDR3 reads TGTGCCACTAAGGGCAGGGGGAGGTACGAGCAGTACTTC.

Note on this clone: The same CDR3 is also encoded by other DNA sequences in this sample. The CDR3 loop is CASRGPNTDTQYF. The CDR3 DNA reads TGTGCCAGTAGAGGTCCCAACACAGATACGCAGTATTTT. The chain is built from TRBV19 and TRBJ2-3; D uncertain. Germline V CDR1 and CDR2: LNHDA, SQIVND (reference sequence). V was cut by 6 bases and J by 2 bases, with 9 bases left in between. The CDR3 sequence is 13 residues long.

The chain joins TRBV11-3 to TRBJ2-2; perhaps D is TRBD1 or TRBD2 (5 bases each). In germline, CDR1 is SGHNT, CDR2 YENEEA. The CDR3 covers 14 residues. V shed 6 bases and J shed 2 bases, with 10 bases lying between them. The CDR3 here is CASRRGQNTGELFF. For the CDR3, the DNA is TGTGCCAGCAGGAGGGGCCAAAACACCGGGGAGCTGTTTTTT.

The chain is built from TRBV11-2 and TRBJ2-7; the D gene is possibly TRBD2 (5 bases). From germline, CDR1 is SGHAT and CDR2 FQNNGV. CDR3 length: 15 amino acids. Trimming removed 6 bases at V and 7 bases at J, with 22 bases between. The CDR3 spells CASSPPGPRDWEQYF. In DNA, the CDR3 is TGTGCCAGCAGTCCACCCGGGCCTCGGGATTGGGAGCAGTACTTC.